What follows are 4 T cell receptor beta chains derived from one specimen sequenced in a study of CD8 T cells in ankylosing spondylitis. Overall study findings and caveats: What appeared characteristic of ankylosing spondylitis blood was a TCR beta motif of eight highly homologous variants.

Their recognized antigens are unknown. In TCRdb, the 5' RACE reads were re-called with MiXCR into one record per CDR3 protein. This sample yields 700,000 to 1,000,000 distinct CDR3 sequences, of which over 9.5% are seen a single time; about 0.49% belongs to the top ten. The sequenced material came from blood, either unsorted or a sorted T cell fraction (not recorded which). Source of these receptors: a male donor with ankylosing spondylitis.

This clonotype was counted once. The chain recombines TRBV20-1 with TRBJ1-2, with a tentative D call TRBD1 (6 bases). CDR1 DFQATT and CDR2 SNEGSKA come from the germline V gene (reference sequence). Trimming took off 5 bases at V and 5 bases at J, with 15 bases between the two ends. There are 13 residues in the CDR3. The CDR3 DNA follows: TGCAGTGCTCGCCGGGACAACGGGTATGGCTACACCTTC. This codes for CSARRDNGYGYTF.

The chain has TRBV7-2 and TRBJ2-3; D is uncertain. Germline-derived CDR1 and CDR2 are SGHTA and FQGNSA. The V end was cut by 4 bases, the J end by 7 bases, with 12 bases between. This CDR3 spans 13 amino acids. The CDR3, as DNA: TGTGCCAGCAGCTCTAAAGCTTCCTATACGCAGTATTTT. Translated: CASSSKASYTQYF.

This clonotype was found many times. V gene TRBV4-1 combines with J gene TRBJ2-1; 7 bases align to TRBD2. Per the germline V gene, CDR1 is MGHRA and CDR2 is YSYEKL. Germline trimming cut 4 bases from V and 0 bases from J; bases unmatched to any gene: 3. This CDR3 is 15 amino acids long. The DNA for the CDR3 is TGCGCCAGCAGCCGAGCGGGATTCTCCTACAATGAGCAGTTCTTC. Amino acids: CASSRAGFSYNEQFF.

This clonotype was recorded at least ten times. The CDR3 reads CSARDRIGGPQHF. CDR3 DNA: TGCAGTGCTAGAGATAGGATTGGGGGGCCCCAGCATTTT. The chain links TRBV20-1 to TRBJ1-5, with D maybe TRBD1 (5 bases). Looked up from germline, CDR1 is DFQATT and CDR2 is SNEGSKA (reference sequence). V gave up 0 bases and J gave up 9 bases, with 12 bases separating them. CDR3 length: 13 amino acids.